The clone carrying this T cell receptor beta chain was recorded many times. V was pared by 5 bases and J by 3 bases, with 5 bases between. From germline, CDR1 is MDHEN and CDR2 SYDVKM. This CDR3 region has 11 residues. The library was built from about 400 ng RNA with molecular barcoded adaptors for alpha/delta and beta/gamma chains. Using its own MiXCR run on the reads, TCRdb lists one record per CDR3 protein. The table has about 62,000 distinct CDR3 sequences, 15% to 20% seen once. This sample is drawn from a study of read filtering for tumor transcriptome and immune sequencing. The sequencing input was a population of CD138-negative cells sorted from bone marrow. The sequence came from a donor over 35 with multiple myeloma. V gene TRBV28 combines with J gene TRBJ2-7; D is unresolved. The CDR3 DNA reads TGTGCCAGCAGTGGGGACTACGAGCAGTACTTC. It yields the protein CASSGDYEQYF.